The rows below give T cell receptor beta chains drawn from one sample of a study of metastatic and nonmetastatic thyroid tumors. Using MiXCR, TCRdb re-called clones from the PCR reads. The data show approximately 70,000 clones, less than 20% seen once. Specimen: blood. The receptors were gathered from a female donor with papillary thyroid cancer or a benign thyroid nodule (not recorded which). Some clones in this sample may be carry-over from other donors' samples. The CDR3 runs from the conserved cysteine through the conserved F or W. The D gene is left open where the match is weak.

CDR3: CAWSVYRSNGYTF
V: TRBV30
length: 13
J: TRBJ1-2
D: NA

CDR3: CASSVEGTSGSLSYNEQFF
V: TRBV9
length: 19
J: TRBJ2-1
D: TRBD2

CDR3: CASSESKYEQYF
V: TRBV6-1
length: 12
J: TRBJ2-7
D: NA

CDR3: CAWSPGGSLFSGNTIYF
V: TRBV30
length: 17
J: TRBJ1-3
D: NA

CDR3: CAWRLTSGGYNEQFF
V: TRBV30
length: 15
J: TRBJ2-1
D: TRBD2

CDR3: CATSAGPRTGGTYGYTF
V: TRBV24-1
length: 17
J: TRBJ1-2
D: TRBD1

CDR3: CASSYSSSGYTF
V: TRBV6-5
length: 12
J: TRBJ1-2
D: NA

CDR3: CSAGLAQSSTDTQYF
V: TRBV20-1
length: 15
J: TRBJ2-3
D: TRBD2

CDR3: CSVKLNTEAFF
V: TRBV20-1
length: 11
J: TRBJ1-1
D: NA

CDR3: CASREGLAAFF
V: TRBV6-1
length: 11
J: TRBJ1-1
D: NA

CDR3: CATSRDTHYEQYF
V: TRBV15
length: 13
J: TRBJ2-7
D: NA

CDR3: CASSYSGGMNTEAFF
V: TRBV6-6
length: 15
J: TRBJ1-1
D: NA

CDR3: CASSLAEAHTGELFF
V: TRBV28
length: 15
J: TRBJ2-2
D: NA

CDR3: CASSSGQGVTDTQYF
V: TRBV6-1
length: 15
J: TRBJ2-3
D: TRBD1

CDR3: CASSQGLNEQYF
V: TRBV3-1
length: 12
J: TRBJ2-7
D: NA

CDR3: CASSDSLAGYNEQFF
V: TRBV6-4
length: 15
J: TRBJ2-1
D: TRBD2

CDR3: CASSDSRASPLHF
V: TRBV6-4
length: 13
J: TRBJ1-6
D: NA

CDR3: CASSDPGQASEQFF
V: TRBV9
length: 14
J: TRBJ2-1
D: TRBD1

CDR3: CASSRDRGLSPLHF
V: TRBV5-6
length: 14
J: TRBJ1-6
D: TRBD1

CDR3: CASRNRGSNTEAFF
V: TRBV6-1
length: 14
J: TRBJ1-1
D: NA

CDR3: CASSLEGGTAKAFF
V: TRBV7-9
length: 14
J: TRBJ1-1
D: TRBD1

CDR3: CSARDGGVDYGYTF
V: TRBV20-1
length: 14
J: TRBJ1-2
D: NA

CDR3: CAIRDRENSYNSPLHF
V: TRBV6-1
length: 16
J: TRBJ1-6
D: TRBD1

CDR3: CASSLSQGSPQYF
V: TRBV27
length: 13
J: TRBJ2-3
D: NA